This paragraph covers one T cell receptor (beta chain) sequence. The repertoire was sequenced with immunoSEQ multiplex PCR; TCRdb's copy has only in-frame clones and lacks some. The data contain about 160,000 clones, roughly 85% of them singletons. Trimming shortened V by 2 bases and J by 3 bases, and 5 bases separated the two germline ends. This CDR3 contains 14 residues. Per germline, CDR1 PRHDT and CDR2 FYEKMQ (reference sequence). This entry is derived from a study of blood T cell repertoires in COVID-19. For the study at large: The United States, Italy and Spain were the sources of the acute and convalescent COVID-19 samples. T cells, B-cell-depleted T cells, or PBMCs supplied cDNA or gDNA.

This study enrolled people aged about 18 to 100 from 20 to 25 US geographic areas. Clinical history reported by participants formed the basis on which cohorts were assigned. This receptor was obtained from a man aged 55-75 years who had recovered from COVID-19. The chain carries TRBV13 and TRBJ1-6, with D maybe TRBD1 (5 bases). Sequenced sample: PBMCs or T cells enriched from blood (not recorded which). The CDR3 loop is CASSLQGYNSPLHF. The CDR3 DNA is TGTGCCAGCAGCTTACAGGGCTATAATTCACCCCTCCACTTT.